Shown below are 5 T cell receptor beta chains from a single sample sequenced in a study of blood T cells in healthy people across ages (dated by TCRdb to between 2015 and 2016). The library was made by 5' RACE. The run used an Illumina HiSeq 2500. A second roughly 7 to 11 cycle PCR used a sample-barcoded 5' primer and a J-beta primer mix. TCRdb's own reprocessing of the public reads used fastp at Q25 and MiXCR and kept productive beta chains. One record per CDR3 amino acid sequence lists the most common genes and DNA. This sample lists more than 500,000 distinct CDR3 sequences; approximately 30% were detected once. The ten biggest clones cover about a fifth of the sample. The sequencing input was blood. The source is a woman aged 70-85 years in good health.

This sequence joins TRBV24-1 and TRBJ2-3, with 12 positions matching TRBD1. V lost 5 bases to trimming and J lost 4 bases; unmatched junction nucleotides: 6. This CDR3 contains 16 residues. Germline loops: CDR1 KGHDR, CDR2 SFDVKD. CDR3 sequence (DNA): TGTGCCACCAGTGGGTCTGGGACAGGGGGCCCAGATACGCAGTATTTT. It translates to CATSGSGTGGPDTQYF.

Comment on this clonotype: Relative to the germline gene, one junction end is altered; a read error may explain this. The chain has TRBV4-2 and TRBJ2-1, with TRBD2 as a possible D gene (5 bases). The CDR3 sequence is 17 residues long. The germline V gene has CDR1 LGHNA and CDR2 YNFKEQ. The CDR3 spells CASSQAGTTSSYSEQFF. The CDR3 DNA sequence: TGTGCCAGCAGCCAAGCGGGAACAACTAGTTCCTACAGTGAGCAGTTCTTC.

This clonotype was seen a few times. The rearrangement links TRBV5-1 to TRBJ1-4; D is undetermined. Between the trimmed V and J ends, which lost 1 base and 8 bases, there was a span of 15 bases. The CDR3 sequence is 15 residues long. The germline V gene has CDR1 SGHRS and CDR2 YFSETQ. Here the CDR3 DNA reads TGCGCCAGCAGCTTGAACCCCGGGTCCTTGGAAAAACTGTTTTTT. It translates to CASSLNPGSLEKLFF.

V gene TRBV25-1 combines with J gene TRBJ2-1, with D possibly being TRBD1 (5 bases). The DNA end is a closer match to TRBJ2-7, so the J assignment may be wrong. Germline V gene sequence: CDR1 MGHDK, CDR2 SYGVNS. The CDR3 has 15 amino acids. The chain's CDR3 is CASSEYRQGGDEQYF. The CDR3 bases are TGTGCCAGCAGTGAATATCGGCAGGGTGGTGACGAGCAGTACTTC.

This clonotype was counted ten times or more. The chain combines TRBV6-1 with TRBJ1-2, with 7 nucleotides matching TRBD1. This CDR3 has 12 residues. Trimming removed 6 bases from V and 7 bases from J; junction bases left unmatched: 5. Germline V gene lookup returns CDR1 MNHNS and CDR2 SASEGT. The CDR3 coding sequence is TGTGCCAGCAGACAGTGGGACAGTGGCTACACCTTC. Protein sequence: CASRQWDSGYTF.